This T cell receptor beta chain is drawn from a study of Ad26.COV2.S vaccination and SARS-CoV-2 variants (dated by TCRdb to the early 2020s). As for the study more broadly: Vaccine-arm donors came from COV1001, a multicentre, randomized, double-blind, placebo-controlled phase I-IIa trial of Ad26.COV2.S in healthy adults. Ad26.COV2.S was given intramuscularly at 5x10^10 or 1x10^11 viral particles, as a single shot or as two shots 56 days apart. Sequencing of the TCRbeta repertoire served to evaluate the specificity and breadth of SARS-CoV-2-reactive T cell receptors following Ad26.COV2.S vaccination. A total of about 30 samples were included in the TCR-sequenced set, comprising roughly 20 Ad26.COV2.S vaccine recipients, 5 placebo recipients and 8 SARS-CoV-2 convalescent individuals. Throughout the experiments and outcome assessment, investigators stayed blinded to trial group allocation. Trial participants were randomized into five groups of five, in which low-dose or high-dose Ad26.COV2.S was given once or twice, or placebo was given on both occasions.

TCRbeta CDR3 regions were sequenced with the immunoSEQ Assay. After extraction, genomic DNA underwent amplification by bias-controlled multiplex PCR, followed by high-throughput sequencing. The paper's processing steps were these. To quantify the absolute abundance of each unique TCRbeta CDR3 region, sequences were collapsed and filtered. T cell fraction was estimated by normalizing TCRbeta template counts to usable DNA, with usable DNA measured through amplification of reference genes found in all nucleated cells. Repertoire TCRs were annotated as SARS-CoV-2-specific by exact matching of V gene, CDR3 amino acid sequence and J gene to a known reactive TCR set. The reference SARS-CoV-2 TCR set came from MIRA and was filtered for enrichment in COVID-19-positive ImmuneCODE repertoires, removing public or cross-reactive TCRs. Based on the MIRA antigens, annotated TCRs were further analysed at the level of specific ORF or position within ORF. Depth was the summed frequency of annotated unique rearrangements, while breadth was defined as annotated unique rearrangements over total unique productive rearrangements. Group comparisons of TCR breadth used two-sided Wilcoxon rank-sum tests. TCRdb stores this immuneACCESS table with in-frame sequences only. Part of the clones is absent; in the studies checked, under half of the shortfall reflects unresolved V genes, and no reason is known for the rest. That table is the source of V, J and clone size, and D and trimming were worked out from the DNA. The sample has 330,000 or so clones on record, 85% to 90% of them singletons. The ten largest clones capture about 5% of the sample.

To note about this clone: Its antigen is currently not known. Base qualities are not provided; no much larger clone lies one nucleotide away.

In the paper's terms, the treatment or condition label means: about 20 received Ad26.COV2.S at low or high dose, single or two shots; about 5 received placebo; per-sample allocation not given. Repertoires of vaccine and placebo recipients were sequenced from samples collected on day 63 after the first injection. Between 29 July and 7 August 2020, Cohort 1b enrolled 20 to 30 adults aged 18-55 years at one site in Boston, USA. Ad26.COV2.S was a replication-incompetent adenovirus type 26 vector that expressed a prefusion-stabilized SARS-CoV-2 spike protein derived from the original Wuhan strain. Including cysteine and phenylalanine, the CDR3 has 16 amino acids. Just the 48-base CDR3 DNA is kept, in frame starting at base 1. From V the trimming removes 3 bases and from J it removes 0 bases, while the gene matches leave 5 bases of the junction unaccounted for. As encoded in the germline V gene, CDR1 is SGHTA while CDR2 is FQGTGA.

The research as a whole found: The authors noted that total T cell responses may have been underestimated by the TCR breadth and depth analyses. Comparable non-spike TCR breadth was observed between vaccine and placebo recipients, consistent with only spike being contained in the vaccine. The study was not powered for comparison of responses between vaccine doses or regimens. Ad26.COV2.S recipients had higher spike-specific TCR breadth than placebo recipients (P = 0.0014). After vaccination, spike-specific CD8+ and CD4+ T cell responses were reported to show substantial breadth.

This receptor was taken from a person between 18 and 65 years old who received the Ad26.COV2.S COVID-19 vaccine or a placebo. The input for sequencing was peripheral blood, taken in a trial of Ad26.COV2.S vaccine versus placebo. Recombination connected TRBV7-3 to TRBJ2-3; TRBD2 aligns with 8 central bases. The DNA reads TGTGCCAGCAGCTTGGGACTAGGCCCAAGCACAGATACGCAGTATTTT. The resulting protein is CASSLGLGPSTDTQYF.